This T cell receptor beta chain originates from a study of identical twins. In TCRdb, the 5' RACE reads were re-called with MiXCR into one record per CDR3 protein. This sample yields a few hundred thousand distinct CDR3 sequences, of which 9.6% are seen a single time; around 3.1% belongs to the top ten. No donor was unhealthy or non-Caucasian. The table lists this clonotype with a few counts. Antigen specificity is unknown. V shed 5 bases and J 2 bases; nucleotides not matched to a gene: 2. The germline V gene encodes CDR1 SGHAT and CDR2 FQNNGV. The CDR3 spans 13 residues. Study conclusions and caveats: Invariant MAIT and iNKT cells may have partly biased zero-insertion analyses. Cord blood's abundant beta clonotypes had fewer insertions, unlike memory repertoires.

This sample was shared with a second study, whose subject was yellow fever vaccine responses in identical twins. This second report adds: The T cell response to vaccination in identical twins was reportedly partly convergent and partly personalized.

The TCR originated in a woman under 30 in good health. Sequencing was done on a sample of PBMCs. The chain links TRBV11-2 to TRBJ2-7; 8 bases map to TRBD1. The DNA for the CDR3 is TGTGCCAGCAGCAAGGACAGGGCCTACGAGCAGTACTTC. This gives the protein CASSKDRAYEQYF.